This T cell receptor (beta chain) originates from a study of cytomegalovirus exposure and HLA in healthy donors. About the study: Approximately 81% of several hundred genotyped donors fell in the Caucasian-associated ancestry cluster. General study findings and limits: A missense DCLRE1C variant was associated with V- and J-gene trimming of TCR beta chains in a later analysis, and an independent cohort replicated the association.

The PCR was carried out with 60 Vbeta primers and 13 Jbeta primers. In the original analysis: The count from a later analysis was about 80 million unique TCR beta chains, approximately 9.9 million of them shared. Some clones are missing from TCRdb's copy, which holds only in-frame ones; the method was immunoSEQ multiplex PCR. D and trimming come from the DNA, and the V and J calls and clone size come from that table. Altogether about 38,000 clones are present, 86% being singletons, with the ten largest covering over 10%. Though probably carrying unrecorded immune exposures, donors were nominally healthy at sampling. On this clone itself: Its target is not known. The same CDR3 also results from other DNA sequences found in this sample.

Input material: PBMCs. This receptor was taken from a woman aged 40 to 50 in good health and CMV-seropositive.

The CDR3 spells CASSLGSRAVYEQYF. The CDR3 nucleotides read TGTGCCAGCAGCTTAGGATCCAGGGCCGTGTACGAGCAGTACTTC. The chain has TRBV7-2 and TRBJ2-7, with D maybe TRBD1 (5 bases). Germline V lookup: CDR1 SGHTA, CDR2 FQGNSA. V was shortened by 1 base and J by 4 bases, with 14 bases between the two germline ends. CDR3 length: 15 amino acids. Variable domain in full (rest from reference TRBV7-2 and TRBJ2-7): GAGVSQSPSNKVTEKGKDVELRCDPISGHTALYWYRQSLGQGLEFLIYFQGNSAPDKSGLPSDRFSAERTGGSVSTLTIQRTQQEDSAVYLCASSLGSRAVYEQYFGPGTRLTVT.